These 14 T cell receptor beta chains were sequenced from one sample in a study of T cell responses to AZD1222 COVID-19 vaccine. Using immunoSEQ multiplex PCR, the repertoire was profiled, and TCRdb retains in-frame clones only, with some absent. The sample lists 130,000 or so clones, roughly 88% occurring once. Sequencing was performed on peripheral blood, taken 28 days after the second AZD1222 dose. The origin of the receptors is an adult who received the AZD1222 COVID-19 vaccine.

A remark on this clone: A read error may account for a junction end that differs from germline. This chain connects TRBV5-6 to TRBJ2-7; 9 nucleotides agree with TRBD1. Germline CDR1 reads SGHDT; CDR2 reads YYEEEE. The CDR3 totals 13 residues. The CDR3, as DNA: TGTGCCAGCAGTGAGGGACAGGGCTACAAGCAGTACTTC. It is translated as CASSEGQGYKQYF.

This clone showed up many times. Other DNA sequences in the same sample also yield this CDR3. The chain recombines TRBV6-6 with TRBJ1-5, with 7 nucleotides matching TRBD1. Germline values: CDR1 MNHNY, CDR2 SVGAGI (reference sequence). The CDR3 runs to 14 residues. After removal of 2 bases from V and 5 bases from J, the junction contained 3 bases not matched to a gene. CDR3 sequence reads: CASSYPGTDQPQHF. CDR3 sequence (DNA): TGTGCCAGCAGTTACCCCGGGACAGATCAGCCCCAGCATTTT.

V gene TRBV19 combines with J gene TRBJ1-4; D may be TRBD1 (6 bases). Per germline, CDR1 LNHDA and CDR2 SQIVND (reference sequence). This CDR3 has 14 residues. The V end lost 3 bases, the J end lost 12 bases, and 17 bases lay between the germline ends. In nucleotides, the CDR3 is TGTGCCAGTAGTATCCACAGGGATAGTAAGGAACTGTTTTTT. Translated, it gives CASSIHRDSKELFF. The full variable domain, in which reference TRBV19 and TRBJ1-4 provide the parts outside the CDR3, is DGGITQSPKYLFRKEGQNVTLSCEQNLNHDAMYWYRQDPGQGLRLIYYSQIVNDFQKGDIAEGYSVSREKKESFPLTVTSAQKNPTAFYLCASSIHRDSKELFFGSGTQLSVL.

In this sample, this clone turned up once. The chain combines TRBV24-1 with TRBJ2-7; D is unclear. V was shortened by 6 bases and J by 2 bases, with 10 bases between the two germline ends. This CDR3 has 13 amino acids. Looked up from germline, CDR1 is KGHDR and CDR2 is SFDVKD. DNA for the CDR3: TGTGCCACCAGTCATACATCCCCCTACGAGCAGTACTTC. As protein: CATSHTSPYEQYF.

J is TRBJ2-3 and V is TRBV4-2; D is perhaps TRBD1 or TRBD2 (6 bases each). V was cut by 1 base and J by 4 bases, with 12 bases left in between. CDR1 is LGHNA and CDR2 is YNFKEQ in the germline V gene. The CDR3 runs to 15 residues. The CDR3 DNA is TGTGCCAGCAGCCAAGGAAACGGGGGCGCAGATACGCAGTATTTT. It is translated as CASSQGNGGADTQYF.

The chain combines TRBV7-8 with TRBJ2-4; no clear D gene. The CDR3 consists of 14 residues. Germline loops: CDR1 SGHVS, CDR2 FQNEAQ. The V and J ends lost 1 base and 8 bases respectively, with 12 bases between them. CDR3 DNA: TGTGCCAGCAGCTTAGTCCGAAAAGGCGACATTCAGTACTTC. This gives the protein CASSLVRKGDIQYF.

The CDR3 here is CASSPPKGAGGELFF. The CDR3 DNA is TGTGCCAGCAGCCCCCCCAAGGGGGCGGGCGGGGAGCTGTTTTTT. V usage is TRBV3-1 (or the pseudogene TRBV3-2) and J usage is TRBJ2-2, with TRBD1 matching over 7 bases. Unmatched junction bases numbered 9, after V lost 4 bases and J lost 7 bases. Germline V gives CDR1 LGHDT, CDR2 YNNKEL (reference sequence). The CDR3 totals 15 residues.

This clone was picked up a small number of times. The rearrangement links TRBV2 to TRBJ2-5; possible D gene TRBD2, 5 bases. Germline V lookup: CDR1 SNHLY, CDR2 FYNNEI. This CDR3 spans 15 amino acids. V lost 6 bases to trimming and J lost 7 bases, with 21 bases between them. The CDR3 bases are TGTGCCAGCAGCGAGGGTAGTAGCCCCTTGGGGACCCAGTACTTC. This codes for CASSEGSSPLGTQYF.

The genes are TRBV7-2 and TRBJ2-7; D not resolved. CDR1 is SGHTA and CDR2 is FQGNSA in the germline V gene. V was cut by 6 bases and J by 1 base, with 13 bases left in between. This CDR3 has 14 amino acids. CDR3: CASSLTRRSYEQYF. CDR3 sequence (DNA): TGTGCCAGCAGTTTAACAAGGAGATCCTACGAGCAGTACTTC.

The gene calls are TRBV7-3 and TRBJ1-2; no firm D call. This CDR3 region has 15 residues. Trimming pared 3 bases from V and 2 bases from J, leaving 13 bases between. Germline loops: CDR1 SGHTA, CDR2 FQGTGA. The chain's CDR3 is CASSLSGRTNYGYTF. The CDR3 DNA reads as TGTGCCAGCAGCTTGTCGGGCAGGACCAACTATGGCTACACCTTC.

The rearrangement joins TRBV3-1 (or the pseudogene TRBV3-2) to TRBJ1-4; TRBD1 matches 7 bases. This CDR3 has 15 residues. The germline V gene encodes CDR1 LGHDT and CDR2 YNNKEL (reference sequence). Unmatched junction bases numbered 7, after V lost 4 bases and J lost 5 bases. DNA of the CDR3: TGTGCCAGCAGCCTCTGGACAGGTCAGAATGAAAAACTGTTTTTT. As protein: CASSLWTGQNEKLFF.

In nucleotides, the CDR3 is TGTGCCAGCAGCCGCCGCCCGGGACAGGGCGGTGAAAAACTGTTTTTT. It is translated as CASSRRPGQGGEKLFF. The chain is built from TRBV4-2 and TRBJ1-4; 9 nucleotides agree with TRBD1. Germline CDR1 and CDR2: LGHNA and YNFKEQ. This CDR3 contains 16 residues. Losses at the gene ends were 4 bases for V and 7 bases for J; bases not matched to a gene: 10.

This clone was seen more than once but under ten times. The chain links TRBV27 to TRBJ1-5; D unclear. The germline gives CDR1 MNHEY, CDR2 SMNVEV (reference sequence). CDR3 length: 13 residues. Trimming pared 5 bases from V and 4 bases from J, leaving 9 bases between. The CDR3 nucleotides read TGTGCCAGCAGTCTGACTGGAAATCAGCCCCAGCATTTT. Amino acid sequence: CASSLTGNQPQHF.

In its sample, this clone was seen once. This sequence joins TRBV28 and TRBJ1-2; D possibly corresponds to TRBD1 (5 bases). Trimming pared 6 bases from V and 9 bases from J, leaving 20 bases between. This CDR3 is 14 amino acids long. Per germline, CDR1 MDHEN and CDR2 SYDVKM. DNA of the CDR3: TGTGCCAGCAGACCTGGGACGGCCCAGGGACGCTACACCTTC. It specifies CASRPGTAQGRYTF.